What follows are 9 T cell receptor beta chains derived from one specimen sequenced in a study of PD-1 blockade in classical Hodgkin lymphoma. Assay used: immunoSEQ multiplex PCR; TCRdb lists only in-frame clones, some missing. The sample has about 19,000 clones; roughly 77% are singletons. Patients all relapsed after autologous stem cell transplantation, and there was variation in brentuximab vedotin exposure. The specimen comprised peripheral blood mononuclear cells (PBMCs), sampled before the second cycle of nivolumab. The source is a human donor with classical Hodgkin lymphoma.

The chain combines TRBV18 with TRBJ1-4; maybe TRBD1 (5 bases). The CDR3 runs to 15 residues. V shed 4 bases and J shed 7 bases, with 16 bases lying between them. Per germline, CDR1 KGHSH and CDR2 LQKENI. The CDR3 DNA reads TGTGCCAGCTCACGCCTCCAGGGTCGAGGTGAAAAACTGTTTTTT. Translated: CASSRLQGRGEKLFF.

The chain carries TRBV30 and TRBJ1-1; 10 bases match TRBD1. This CDR3 has 12 amino acids. Germline-derived CDR1 and CDR2 are GTSNPN and SVGIG (reference sequence). V dropped 2 bases and J dropped 10; count of bases not matched to a gene: 4. The CDR3 sequence is CAWSPGQGGAFF. The CDR3 bases are TGTGCCTGGAGTCCAGGACAGGGGGGAGCTTTCTTT.

The rearrangement links TRBV9 to TRBJ1-1; D call uncertain. Trimming left V 0 bases short and J 0 bases short, with 12 bases between. The CDR3 covers 16 residues. Germline CDR1 is SGDLS and CDR2 is YYNGEE. This CDR3 is CASSVDGSLLNTEAFF. The CDR3 DNA reads TGTGCCAGCAGCGTAGACGGATCCTTACTGAACACTGAAGCTTTCTTT.

The chain is built from TRBV6-5 and TRBJ2-2; D gene uncertain. The length of the CDR3 is 13 residues. Per the germline V gene, CDR1 is MNHEY and CDR2 is SVGAGI. V lost 2 bases, J lost 5 bases, and 6 bases lay in between. This chain's CDR3 is CASSYVRTGELFF. The CDR3 DNA is TGTGCCAGCAGTTACGTCCGAACCGGGGAGCTGTTTTTT.

This clone was counted only a few times. The rearrangement links TRBV5-6 to TRBJ1-5; D possibly corresponds to TRBD1 (5 bases). CDR3 length: 16 amino acids. The V end lost 0 bases, the J end lost 0 bases, and 10 bases lay between the germline ends. The V gene's germline CDR1 is SGHDT and CDR2 YYEEEE. CDR3 in DNA: TGTGCCAGCAGCTTGGGTGGGGGTTATAGCAATCAGCCCCAGCATTTT. This gives the protein CASSLGGGYSNQPQHF.

This clone qualifies as medium-sized. The chain combines TRBV2 with TRBJ1-2, with D tentatively TRBD1 (5 bases). CDR3 length: 15 residues. The V and J ends lost 2 bases and 0 bases respectively, with 10 bases between them. CDR1 is SNHLY and CDR2 is FYNNEI in the germline V gene. The CDR3 DNA reads TGTGCCAGCAGTGAACCCCGGGGGGCTAACTATGGCTACACCTTC. Its protein is CASSEPRGANYGYTF.

Here the CDR3 reads CASSQDGTGGDGYTF. Here the CDR3 DNA reads TGCGCCAGCAGCCAAGATGGGACAGGGGGCGATGGCTACACCTTC. The V call is TRBV4-3, the J call TRBJ1-2; TRBD1 agrees at 12 bases. This CDR3 region has 15 residues. The germline CDR1 and CDR2 sequences are LGHNA and YSLEER. Trimming at V came to 0 bases and at J to 6 bases, leaving 2 bases not matched to a gene.

The chain links TRBV28 to TRBJ2-5; TRBD1 agrees at 8 bases. The germline gives CDR1 MDHEN, CDR2 SYDVKM. V was clipped by 6 bases and J by 4 bases; unmatched bases: 7. The length of the CDR3 is 14 residues. The CDR3 loop is CASRAPGGLETQYF. The CDR3 bases are TGTGCCAGCAGGGCCCCAGGGGGCTTAGAGACCCAGTACTTC.

The chain links TRBV30 to TRBJ2-1; the D call may be TRBD1 or TRBD2 (5 bases each). The germline V gene has CDR1 GTSNPN and CDR2 SVGIG (reference sequence). Trimming cost V 2 bases and J 0 bases, with 8 bases left between them. CDR3 length equals 14 residues. CDR3 protein: CAWSPGSSYNEQFF. DNA for the CDR3: TGTGCCTGGAGTCCAGGGAGCTCCTACAATGAGCAGTTCTTC. Supplemented by reference TRBV30 and TRBJ2-1, the full variable domain reads SQTIHQWPATLVQPVGSPLSLECTVEGTSNPNLYWYRQAAGRGLQLLFYSVGIGQISSEVPQNLSASRPQDRQFILSSKKLLLSDSGFYLCAWSPGSSYNEQFFGPGTRLTVL.